The clone carrying this T cell receptor beta chain was counted only a few times. As yet, its antigen is unknown. These data are taken from a study of beta chain features in type 1 diabetes. Study-wide results and caveats: Sampled from patients, naive, central memory and Treg TCRB repertoires appeared more similar than those sampled from healthy donors. Shorter TCRB CDR3s, moderately but significantly so, were found in Type 1 diabetes patients in all four CD4+ subsets.

It was one heparinised blood draw, averaging about 0.12 L, that each donor gave. It was via CD45RO/CCR7/CD25/CD127/CD95/CD27 that CD4+ naive, central memory, regulatory and stem cell-like memory cells were sorted. The purity of all sorted populations exceeded 98%. The ends were cut back, 4 bases at V and 5 bases at J, with 14 bases in the middle. CDR3 length: 14 amino acids. The germline CDR1 and CDR2 sequences are MNHEY and SMNVEV (reference sequence). The authors reverse transcribed all of the isolated RNA, so sequencing captured expressed TCRB transcripts. The assay was immunoSEQ multiplex PCR, and TCRdb's table has in-frame clones only and misses some. Of about 150,000 clones listed, about 10% were seen once; the top ten hold 0.7%.

The sequence came from a woman aged 25 to 45 with type 1 diabetes. Sequencing used central memory CD4+ T cells from blood. V is TRBV27 and J is TRBJ2-5, with D tentatively TRBD1 (6 bases). Here the CDR3 DNA reads TGTGCCAGCAGTTCCGGACAGTCGGTGGAGACCCAGTACTTC. Amino acid sequence: CASSSGQSVETQYF.